Below are 7 T cell receptor beta chains sequenced from a single sample in a study of T cell changes during pregnancy in multiple sclerosis. Some clones are missing from TCRdb's copy, which holds only in-frame ones; the method was immunoSEQ multiplex PCR. The table has under 90,000 clones, about 94% seen once. The sample was peripheral blood, taken in the second trimester of pregnancy. These receptor sequences come from a female donor in good health, enrolled as a control in a pregnancy study.

This clone was recorded only once. The chain couples TRBV11-3 to TRBJ2-3, with 9 nucleotides matching TRBD2. The CDR3 is made up of 16 amino acids. The ends lost 5 bases at V and 4 bases at J; junction bases unmatched: 10. Germline CDR1 SGHNT, CDR2 YENEEA. The CDR3 protein is CASSQGVAGVPDTQYF. The DNA of the CDR3 is TGTGCCAGCAGCCAGGGGGTAGCGGGAGTGCCAGATACGCAGTATTTT.

This chain uses TRBV6-6 with TRBJ2-3; TRBD2 matches at 11 bases. CDR1 and CDR2 from the germline V gene are MNHNY and SVGAGI (reference sequence). The CDR3 consists of 16 residues. J lost 4 bases, V lost 5 bases, and 8 bases had no gene match. In nucleotides, the CDR3 is TGTGCCAGCAGTAACCCACTAGCGGGAGTGGCAGATACGCAGTATTTT. This gives the protein CASSNPLAGVADTQYF.

The chain joins TRBV2 to TRBJ1-3; a possible D gene is TRBD1 (6 bases). This CDR3 has 14 amino acids. The germline gives CDR1 SNHLY, CDR2 FYNNEI. Trimming removed 2 bases from V and 4 bases from J, with 9 bases in between. The CDR3: CASSEQGPGNTIYF. The DNA for the CDR3 is TGTGCCAGCAGTGAACAGGGGCCAGGAAACACCATATATTTT. Full variable domain (rest looked up from reference TRBV2 and TRBJ1-3): EPEVTQTPSHQVTQMGQEVILRCVPISNHLYFYWYRQILGQKVEFLVSFYNNEISEKSEIFDDQFSVERPDGSNFTLKIRSTKLEDSAMYFCASSEQGPGNTIYFGEGSWLTVV.

The gene calls are TRBV11-2 and TRBJ2-1, with no clear D. Germline CDR1 is SGHAT and CDR2 is FQNNGV. CDR3 length equals 12 residues. The V and J ends lost 7 bases and 0 bases respectively, with 4 bases between them. As DNA, the CDR3 is TGTGCCAGCACGGGCTCCTACAATGAGCAGTTCTTC. Protein sequence: CASTGSYNEQFF.

The chain has TRBV12-5 and TRBJ2-5; 7 nucleotides align to TRBD1. J gave up 1 base and V 5 bases, and 4 bases lay outside the gene matches. The CDR3 spans 14 residues. Germline lookup yields CDR1 LGHNT and CDR2 FRNRAP. This CDR3 reads CASGTGDGQETQYF. The CDR3 nucleotides read TGTGCTAGTGGTACAGGGGACGGCCAAGAGACCCAGTACTTC.

The rearrangement joins TRBV19 to TRBJ2-4, with D unresolved. Germline V gives CDR1 LNHDA, CDR2 SQIVND (reference sequence). The CDR3 contains 15 residues. The V and J ends lost 4 bases and 3 bases respectively, with 13 bases between them. CDR3 region: CASSTPQWSKNIQYF. The CDR3 DNA reads TGTGCCAGTAGTACCCCTCAGTGGAGCAAAAACATTCAGTACTTC.

The rearrangement joins TRBV30 to TRBJ2-1; D perhaps matches TRBD2 (5 bases). V was cut by 3 bases and J by 6 bases, with 12 bases left in between. CDR3 size: 13 residues. Germline V lookup: CDR1 GTSNPN, CDR2 SVGIG (reference sequence). The CDR3 protein is CAWSGSRGNEQFF. CDR3 DNA sequence: TGTGCCTGGAGCGGTTCCCGGGGCAATGAGCAGTTCTTC.